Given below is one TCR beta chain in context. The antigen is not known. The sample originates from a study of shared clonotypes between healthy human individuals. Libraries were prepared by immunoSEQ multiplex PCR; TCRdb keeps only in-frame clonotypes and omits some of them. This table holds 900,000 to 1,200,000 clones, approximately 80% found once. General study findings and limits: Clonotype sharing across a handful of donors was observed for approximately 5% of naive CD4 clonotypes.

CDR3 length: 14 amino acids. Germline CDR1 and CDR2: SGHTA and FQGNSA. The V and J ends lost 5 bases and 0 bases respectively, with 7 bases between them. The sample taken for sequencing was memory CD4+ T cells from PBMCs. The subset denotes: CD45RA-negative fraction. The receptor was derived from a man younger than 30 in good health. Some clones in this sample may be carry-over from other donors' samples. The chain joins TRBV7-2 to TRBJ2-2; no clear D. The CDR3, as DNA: TGTGCCAGCAGCATGGAATCGAACACCGGGGAGCTGTTTTTT. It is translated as CASSMESNTGELFF. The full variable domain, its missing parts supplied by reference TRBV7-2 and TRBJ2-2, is GAGVSQSPSNKVTEKGKDVELRCDPISGHTALYWYRQSLGQGLEFLIYFQGNSAPDKSGLPSDRFSAERTGGSVSTLTIQRTQQEDSAVYLCASSMESNTGELFFGEGSRLTVL.